Listed here are 16 T cell receptor beta chains from one sample, sequenced in a study of T cell repertoires in cytomegalovirus infection (dated 2019 in TCRdb). Sequencing relied on an Illumina HiSeq 1500. TCRdb reworked the public reads: Q25 trimming with fastp, MiXCR clone assembly, productive beta chains retained. Each CDR3 protein appears once, grouped with its most common genes and DNA. The sample table holds more than 300,000 distinct CDR3 sequences, of which around a third were seen once. Roughly 13% of the sample is taken by the ten largest. The treatment or condition label on this specimen signifies: in vitro stimulation with specific CMV peptide epitopes to enrich CMV-specific T cells. These receptors' targets are unknown. The sequencing here drew on cultured PBMCs, taken from culture after CMV antigen stimulation. The receptor source for this set is a human donor in good health (CMV status not recorded). Some clones in this sample may be carry-over from other donors' samples.

This clonotype was counted a few times. The chain has TRBV6-2 or TRBV6-3 and TRBJ2-7; D is perhaps TRBD1 (5 bases). This CDR3 comprises 15 residues. V gave up 6 bases and J gave up 7 bases, with 22 bases separating them. CDR1 and CDR2 from the germline V gene are MNHEY and SVGEGT. Here the CDR3 reads CASSSTGHSPREQYF. The CDR3 coding sequence is TGTGCCAGCAGCTCGACCGGACACTCACCGAGGGAGCAGTACTTC.

In DNA, the CDR3 is TGTGCCAGCTCCTTATTTTTGCGGGGCCTCACAGATACGCAGTATTTT. Its protein product is CASSLFLRGLTDTQYF. This chain links TRBV7-2 with TRBJ2-3, with a weak D call TRBD2 (6 bases). Germline CDR1 SGHTA, CDR2 FQGNSA. V lost 8 bases to trimming and J lost 2 bases, with 20 bases between them. The CDR3 spans 16 residues.

The rearrangement uses TRBV7-2 and TRBJ1-1; weak D call: TRBD1 (5 bases). This CDR3 comprises 16 residues. Germline V lookup: CDR1 SGHTA, CDR2 FQGNSA. With 1 base removed from V and 5 bases from J, the gap between germline ends came to 17 bases. The chain's CDR3 is CASSLVLGGSVTEAFF. The CDR3 nucleotides read TGTGCCAGCAGCTTAGTACTCGGGGGGTCGGTGACTGAAGCTTTCTTT.

This chain links TRBV2 with TRBJ2-7; 8 bases are shared with TRBD2. The CDR3 sequence is 17 residues long. V gave up 8 bases and J gave up 0 bases; unmatched junction bases: 15. Germline V gives CDR1 SNHLY, CDR2 FYNNEI. The CDR3 here is CASRASTSALSSYEQYF. CDR3 nucleotides: TGTGCCAGCCGGGCCTCGACTAGCGCTTTAAGCTCCTACGAGCAGTACTTC.

V gene TRBV7-2 combines with J gene TRBJ2-1; 10 bases are a match to TRBD2. The CDR3 totals 16 residues. Trimming took 3 bases from V and 5 from J; bases not matched to a gene: 7. Germline CDR1 and CDR2: SGHTA and FQGNSA. CDR3 DNA: TGTGCCAGCAGCTTCAGGAGCGGGAGGGGGGACAATGAGCAGTTCTTC. Translated: CASSFRSGRGDNEQFF.

V gene TRBV6-5 combines with J gene TRBJ1-1, with no clear D. CDR1 MNHEY and CDR2 SVGAGI come from the germline V gene. Deletions cut 0 bases from V and 6 bases from J, with 17 bases between. This CDR3 spans 16 amino acids. The CDR3 is CASSYSIFQEGAEAFF. CDR3 sequence (DNA): TGTGCCAGCAGTTACTCGATTTTTCAGGAGGGAGCTGAAGCTTTCTTT.

There are a few counts of this clonotype. This chain links TRBV12-3 or TRBV12-4 with TRBJ2-1; D might be TRBD1 (6 bases). The CDR3 totals 15 residues. V was trimmed by 0 bases and J by 6 bases, leaving 12 bases between them. The CDR3 nucleotides read TGTGCCAGCAGTTTAGCTACGGACAGAAGCAATGAGCAGTTCTTC. Its protein is CASSLATDRSNEQFF.

This clonotype was seen a handful of times. J is TRBJ2-2 and V is TRBV24-1, with 7 nucleotides matching TRBD1. The CDR3 spans 15 residues. Germline loops: CDR1 KGHDR, CDR2 SFDVKD. The V and J ends lost 6 bases and 3 bases, in that order; junction bases with no gene match: 6. The CDR3 bases are TGTGCCACCAGTACGGGACAGCGTTACACCGGGGAGCTGTTTTTT. Its protein product is CATSTGQRYTGELFF.

The V call is TRBV7-9, the J call TRBJ2-2, with TRBD2 matching over 10 bases. V lost 5 bases, J lost 5 bases, and 5 bases stayed unmatched. Per germline, CDR1 SEHNR and CDR2 FQNEAQ (reference sequence). CDR3 length: 15 amino acids. This chain's CDR3 is CASSDRTSGTGELFF. In DNA, the CDR3 is TGTGCCAGCAGCGATCGGACTAGCGGAACCGGGGAGCTGTTTTTT.

The chain combines TRBV4-3 with TRBJ1-6, with D hard to call. Germline V gene data show CDR1 as LGHNA and CDR2 as YSLEER. This CDR3 has 14 amino acids. V was cut by 1 base and J by 3 bases, with 4 bases left in between. CDR3 sequence (DNA): TGCGCCAGCAGCCAAGTTCGCTATAATTCACCCCTCCACTTT. It encodes CASSQVRYNSPLHF.

This clonotype came up a few times. The chain has TRBV29-1 and TRBJ1-2; D remains unclear. CDR1 and CDR2 (germline): SQVTM, ANQGSEA. The CDR3 length is 11 residues. The germline V and J ends were trimmed by 8 bases and 6 bases, with 13 bases remaining between them. CDR3 region: CSWREVDGYTF. The CDR3 bases are TGCAGCTGGAGGGAGGTAGATGGCTACACCTTC.

The rearrangement joins TRBV7-2 to TRBJ1-1; 8 positions agree with TRBD1. From germline, CDR1 is SGHTA and CDR2 FQGNSA. The CDR3 contains 17 residues. J was trimmed by 1 base and V by 4 bases; bases with no gene match: 11. CDR3 nucleotide sequence: TGTGCCAGCAGCTGGACCAGACAGGGGCCATGGAACACTGAAGCTTTCTTT. The encoded protein is CASSWTRQGPWNTEAFF.

This clonotype was counted at least ten times. The chain is built from TRBV6-2 or TRBV6-3 and TRBJ2-1; 10 nucleotides align to TRBD2. Per the germline V gene, CDR1 is MNHEY and CDR2 is SVGEGT. After removal of 5 bases from V and 7 bases from J, the junction contained 8 bases not matched to a gene. The length of the CDR3 is 15 residues. The CDR3 nucleotides are TGTGCCAGCAGTCCGGGGCTAGCGGGAGTAAATGAGCAGTTCTTC. Amino acid sequence: CASSPGLAGVNEQFF.

This clonotype was recorded at least ten times. This chain links TRBV7-8 with TRBJ2-7; 7 bases match TRBD1. The CDR3 extends over 17 amino acids. The J segment lost 1 base and the V segment lost 5 bases, leaving 14 bases of the junction unmatched. Germline CDR1 is SGHVS and CDR2 is FQNEAQ. The CDR3: CASSTPRQGGPSYEQYV. CDR3 in DNA: TGTGCCAGCAGCACACCCCGACAGGGCGGACCTTCCTACGAGCAGTACGTC.

This clonotype has more than one count but fewer than ten. The V gene is TRBV18, the J gene TRBJ2-7; D ambiguous. V was pared by 6 bases and J by 4 bases, with 19 bases between. Germline assignment: CDR1 KGHSH and CDR2 LQKENI. This CDR3 spans 15 amino acids. CDR3 protein: CASSPSRGPAYEQYF. The CDR3 bases are TGTGCCAGCTCTCCCTCTAGAGGCCCGGCATACGAGCAGTACTTC. Complete variable domain (other parts from reference TRBV18 and TRBJ2-7): NAGVMQNPRHLVRRRGQEARLRCSPMKGHSHVYWYRQLPEEGLKFMVYLQKENIIDESGMPKERFSAEFPKEGPSILRIQQVVRGDSAAYFCASSPSRGPAYEQYFGPGTRLTVT.

This clonotype was seen repeatedly, ten times or more. The chain employs TRBV7-2 and TRBJ2-1; D is unresolved. V was shortened by 7 bases and J by 8 bases, with 18 bases between the two germline ends. CDR3 length equals 14 residues. Germline CDR1 SGHTA, CDR2 FQGNSA. CDR3 residues: CASTPVGLADEQFF. The CDR3 nucleotides are TGTGCCAGCACCCCCGTAGGTTTGGCTGATGAGCAGTTCTTC. Full variable domain (outside the CDR3, taken from reference TRBV7-2 and TRBJ2-1): GAGVSQSPSNKVTEKGKDVELRCDPISGHTALYWYRQSLGQGLEFLIYFQGNSAPDKSGLPSDRFSAERTGGSVSTLTIQRTQQEDSAVYLCASTPVGLADEQFFGPGTRLTVL.